This record concerns one T cell receptor beta chain sequence. This entry comes from a study of T cells in Graves' hyperthyroidism and ophthalmopathy. V lost 4 bases, J lost 7 bases, and 16 bases lay in between. CDR3 length equals 15 residues. Germline V gives CDR1 SNHLY, CDR2 FYNNEI. For the diagnoses, clinical symptoms, serum thyroxine and TRAb, thyroid ultrasound and orbital computed tomography were used. Researchers amplified the TCR beta CDR3 regions from RNA transcripts. The HTBI primer set was used in a first-round RT-PCR of the TCR CDR3. TCRdb re-called the multiplex PCR reads through MiXCR, storing one row per CDR3 protein. The repertoire holds approximately 510,000 distinct CDR3 sequences, with roughly 45% as singletons.

The receptor's source is an adult woman with Graves' disease, either hyperthyroidism or ophthalmopathy (not recorded which). J is TRBJ2-2 and V is TRBV2; no definite D call. Sequenced sample: peripheral blood or thyroid tissue (not recorded which). CDR3 nucleotides: TGTGCCAGCAGTGCTGGAAGGGCTTCTAGCGGGGAGCTGTTTTTT. Translation: CASSAGRASSGELFF.